A single T cell receptor (beta chain) is shown here with its context. This sample was included in a study of T cell changes during pregnancy in multiple sclerosis. Clones were read by immunoSEQ multiplex PCR, and TCRdb kept only the in-frame ones, dropping some. The table lists about 38,000 clones, around 90% of them singletons, with 0.35% to 0.45% in the top ten. The CDR3 consists of 15 residues. Trimming shortened V by 0 bases and J by 4 bases, and 12 bases separated the two germline ends. CDR1 and CDR2 from the germline V gene are LGHNA and YSLEER. The genes are TRBV4-3 and TRBJ1-2; a possible D gene is TRBD1 (5 bases). This receptor was taken from a female donor in good health, enrolled as a control in a pregnancy study. Sequenced here: CD4+ T cells from peripheral blood mononuclear cells, sampled after pregnancy. This CDR3 reads CASSQEAGVIYGYTF. The CDR3 nucleotides read TGCGCCAGCAGCCAAGAGGCGGGGGTTATCTATGGCTACACCTTC.